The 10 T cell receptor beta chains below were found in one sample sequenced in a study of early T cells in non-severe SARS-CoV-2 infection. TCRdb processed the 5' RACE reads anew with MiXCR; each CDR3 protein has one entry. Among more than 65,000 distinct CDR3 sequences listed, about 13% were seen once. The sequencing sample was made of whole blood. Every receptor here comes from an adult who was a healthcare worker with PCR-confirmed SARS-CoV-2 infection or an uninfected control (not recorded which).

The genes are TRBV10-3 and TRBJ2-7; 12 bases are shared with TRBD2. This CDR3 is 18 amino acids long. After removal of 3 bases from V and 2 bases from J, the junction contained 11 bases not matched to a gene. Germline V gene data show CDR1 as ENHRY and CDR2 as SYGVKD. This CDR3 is CAISDPRLAGEGTYEQYF. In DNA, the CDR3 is TGTGCCATCAGTGATCCGAGACTAGCGGGAGAGGGGACCTACGAGCAGTACTTC.

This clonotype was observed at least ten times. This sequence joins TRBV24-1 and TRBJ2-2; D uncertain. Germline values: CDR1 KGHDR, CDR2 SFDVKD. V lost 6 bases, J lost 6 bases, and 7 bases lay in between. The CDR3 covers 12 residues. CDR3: CATSPSPGELFF. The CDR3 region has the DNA TGTGCCACCAGTCCCTCCCCCGGGGAGCTGTTTTTT.

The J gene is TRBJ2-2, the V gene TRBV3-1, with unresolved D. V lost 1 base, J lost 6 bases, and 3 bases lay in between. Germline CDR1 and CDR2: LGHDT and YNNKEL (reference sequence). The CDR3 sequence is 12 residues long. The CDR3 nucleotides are TGTGCCAGCAGCCAAGTCCCCGGGGAGCTGTTTTTT. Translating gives CASSQVPGELFF.

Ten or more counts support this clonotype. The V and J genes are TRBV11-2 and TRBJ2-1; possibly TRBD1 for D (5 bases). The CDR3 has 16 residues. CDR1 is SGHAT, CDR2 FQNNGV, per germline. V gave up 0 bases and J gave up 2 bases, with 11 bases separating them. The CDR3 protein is CASSLDGRVAYNEQFF. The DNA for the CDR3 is TGTGCCAGCAGCTTAGATGGCAGGGTCGCCTACAATGAGCAGTTCTTC.

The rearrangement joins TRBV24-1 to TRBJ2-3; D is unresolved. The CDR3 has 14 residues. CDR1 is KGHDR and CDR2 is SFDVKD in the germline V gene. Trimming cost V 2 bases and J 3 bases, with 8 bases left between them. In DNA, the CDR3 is TGTGCCACCAGTGATTCATGGACGACAGATACGCAGTATTTT. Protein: CATSDSWTTDTQYF.

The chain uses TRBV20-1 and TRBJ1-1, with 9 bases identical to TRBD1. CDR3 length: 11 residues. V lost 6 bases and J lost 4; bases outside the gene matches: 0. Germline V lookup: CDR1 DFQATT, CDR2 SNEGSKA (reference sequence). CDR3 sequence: CSADRGTEAFF. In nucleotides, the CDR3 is TGCAGTGCGGACAGGGGCACTGAAGCTTTCTTT.

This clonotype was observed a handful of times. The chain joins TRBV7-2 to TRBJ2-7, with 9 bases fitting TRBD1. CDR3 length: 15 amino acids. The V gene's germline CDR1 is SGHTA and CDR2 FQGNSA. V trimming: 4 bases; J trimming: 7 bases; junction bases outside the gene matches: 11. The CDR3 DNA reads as TGTGCCAGCAGCTGGGGACAGGGCATGGATAGGGAGCAGTACTTC. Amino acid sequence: CASSWGQGMDREQYF.

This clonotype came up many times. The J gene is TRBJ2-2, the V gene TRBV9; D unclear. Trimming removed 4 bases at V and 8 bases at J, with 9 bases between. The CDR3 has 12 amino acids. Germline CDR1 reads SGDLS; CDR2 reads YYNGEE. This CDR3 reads CASSRTVGELFF. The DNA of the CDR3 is TGTGCCAGCAGCCGAACTGTGGGGGAGCTGTTTTTT.

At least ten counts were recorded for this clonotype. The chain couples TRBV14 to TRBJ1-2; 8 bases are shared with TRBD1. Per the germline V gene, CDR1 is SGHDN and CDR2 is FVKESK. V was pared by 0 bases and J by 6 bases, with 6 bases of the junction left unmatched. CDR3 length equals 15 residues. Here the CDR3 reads CASSQDRTGRDGYTF. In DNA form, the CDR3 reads TGTGCCAGCAGCCAAGATCGGACAGGGAGGGATGGCTACACCTTC.

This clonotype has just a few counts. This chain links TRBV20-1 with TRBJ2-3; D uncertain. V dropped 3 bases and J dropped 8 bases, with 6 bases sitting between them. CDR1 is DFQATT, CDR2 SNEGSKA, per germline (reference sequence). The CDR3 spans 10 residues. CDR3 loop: CSASSGTQYF. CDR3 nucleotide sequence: TGCAGTGCTAGCAGTGGTACGCAGTATTTT.